This T cell receptor beta chain was recorded in a study of T cell responses to AZD1222 COVID-19 vaccine. Assay: immunoSEQ multiplex PCR; the TCRdb copy retains only in-frame clones and omits some. The repertoire has tens of thousands of clones, nearly 85% of them found once; the top ten carry 52%. After removal of 2 bases from V and 7 bases from J, the junction contained 16 bases not matched to a gene. CDR1 is SGHAT and CDR2 is FQNNGV in the germline V gene. The CDR3 loop spans 18 amino acids. The gene calls are TRBV11-2 and TRBJ1-2; 10 positions agree with TRBD1. This specimen was peripheral blood, taken on day 0 of AZD1222 vaccination. The sequence was obtained from an adult in good health. The CDR3 DNA reads TGTGCCAGCAGCTTACGCCCGGTGGGGGACAGGGGAATCAGTGGCTACACCTTC. Protein product: CASSLRPVGDRGISGYTF.